The entry below gives a single T cell receptor (beta chain) sequence along with its context. Its specific antigen is unknown. One base away there is no much larger clone; base qualities are not given. Unmatched junction bases come to 9, with V trimmed by 3 bases and J by 4 bases. Taken from cysteine to phenylalanine, the CDR3 has 18 residues. Only CDR3 DNA is held: 54 bases, read in frame from base 1. The germline V gene sets CDR1 to LGHNA and CDR2 to YSLEER. These data are taken from a study of cytomegalovirus exposure and HLA in healthy donors (dated by TCRdb to about 2017). Concerning the study at large: In an earlier analysis of several hundred of the donors, roughly 300 Gb of sequence data and 117 million unique TCR beta sequences from 180 million or so T cells were reported. An early release covering about 600 HLA-typed donors comprised approximately 300 gigabases of sequencing data and approximately 85 million unique TCR sequences. Of the roughly 410 genotyped donors, 65% to 90% were placed in the genetic ancestry cluster associated with self-reported Caucasian donors. The study aimed to test whether signatures of past pathogen exposure could be identified by cataloging public T cell receptors. Using immunosequencing, the study profiled T cell repertoires from around 680 subjects and related those repertoires to cytomegalovirus serostatus. Besides the first cohort of roughly 640 subjects, a separate validation cohort made up of over 95 different subjects was used. The study combined high-throughput TCR immunosequencing, statistical association of individual TCRs with disease status, and machine learning to predict cytomegalovirus infection status. In a later analysis, previously published TCR beta repertoires from about 670 donors were re-analyzed and high-resolution HLA genotyping was added so that TCR occurrence patterns could be studied. Rather than drawing on any new phenotypic data, the later analysis identified candidate immune exposures from TCR beta sequences and the way those sequences occurred across donors. An earlier analysis of nearly 600 of the donors applied high-throughput TCR beta sequencing to assess whether each TCR beta V gene segment acted as functional or pseudogenic. Donor age, sex, ethnicity and CMV serostatus were compiled alongside the repertoire data. A later genetic analysis took genome-wide SNP genotypes for about 55% of the 666 donors and used that subset as a discovery cohort. Every discovery cohort repertoire had been produced on one sequencing platform. Both class I and class II loci were covered by HLA typing, at four-digit resolution. The number of donors typed differed by locus, with roughly 629-640 for A, B, C, DRB1 and DQB1, around 500 for DQA1, over 600 for DPA1, and around 450 for DPB1. Five DR-DQ haplotypes were treated as single units for association and clustering because of strong linkage in the cohort. Across some 400 genotyped donors of the cohort, an average of approximately 200,000 unique TCR beta nucleotide sequences per donor were sequenced, and roughly 18% of those sequences were non-productive. Here is what the overall study found, with its caveats: Some IMGT-functional V segments, including TRBV6-2 and TRBV6-3, could not be told apart with the 87-base-pair reads, so those segments were excluded. Correlated functional status among segregating V segments might reflect linkage disequilibrium, but an unknown experimental factor could not be ruled out. When HLA alleles, especially DR and DQ, strongly co-occurred, TCR associations were difficult to assign to individual alleles. Because some donors lacked HLA typing at each locus, the association tests relied only on the typed subset. In a later analysis, the rate of TCR association differed among HLA loci, with DRB1 alleles having the most associated TCRs and HLA-C alleles having the fewest. The earlier analysis of nearly 600 of the donors excluded 15 to 20 rarely observed V segments, including chromosome 9 orphons, because counts were too low. According to the authors, the approach could potentially be generalized to other disease states and immunological phenotypes. In an earlier analysis of approximately 590 of the donors, most TCR beta V segments appeared in productive rearrangements about 87% or about 30% of the time, broadly matching IMGT annotations. While some public TCRs were present in many individuals, most TCR sequences turned up only very rarely across donors. The classifier was reported to diagnose cytomegalovirus status with high specificity and sensitivity in both the original and validation cohorts. Only TCR beta chains were sequenced in this cohort, and the absence of alpha or paired-chain data limited detectable features. In a later analysis, most CMV-associated TCR beta chains were found to appear HLA-restricted, with HLA associations seemingly driven largely by CMV exposure. In a later analysis, several top co-occurrence clusters were reported to appear linked to parvovirus B19, influenza, CMV and Epstein-Barr virus. A total of about 180 TCR beta chains were listed by the study as associated with cytomegalovirus. Compared with the 666-donor mean, donors in an Asian-associated ancestry cluster had fewer N-insertions in productive TCRs, according to a later genetic analysis. Roughly uniform sequencing depth across donors was assumed in presence/absence analyses, although this assumption may not hold. CMV serostatus was the only immune exposure information available for the cohort. In a later analysis, HLA-associated TCR beta chains were found to be more clonally expanded and to have lower generation probabilities than equally common non-associated chains. Three of the identified cytomegalovirus-associated TCR beta chains were confirmed in vitro to be specific for cytomegalovirus antigens. The sequencing pipeline was judged likely to have produced a cluster of highly shared sequence variants as a technical artifact. At a false discovery rate of 0.05, a later analysis linked roughly 17,000 TCR beta sequences to specific HLA alleles. A further reported finding was that TCR beta sequences accurately predicted the HLA-A and HLA-B alleles for most subjects in the first cohort. A later genetic analysis associated a missense DCLRE1C variant with V-gene and J-gene trimming of TCR beta chains, and an independent cohort replicated the association.

Library method: the immunoSEQ multiplex PCR assay. For the multiplex PCR, a mixture combining 60 forward primers for TCR Vbeta segments and 13 reverse primers for TCR Jbeta segments was used. The CDR3 region of rearranged TCR beta genes was amplified from genomic DNA by a multiplex PCR assay. On the Illumina HiSeq System, the amplified TCR beta libraries were sequenced as 87-base-pair reads. The published analysis was carried out like this. A later analysis tallied approximately 87 million unique TCR beta chains across the 700 or so repertoires, and approximately 12 million of those chains were shared by two or more donors. To remove PCR and sequencing errors, raw reads were error-corrected and collapsed into unique sequences using a nearest-neighbor algorithm that merged closely related sequences. CDR3 sequences were aligned to IMGT reference sequences to assign V, D and J gene segments. For a sequence to be retained, at least a six-nucleotide match to both a V gene segment and a J gene segment was required. A rearrangement was called productive if the CDR3 had no stop codons and remained in frame with V and J, and every other rearrangement was called non-productive. Following IMGT convention, CDR3 was defined as the stretch from the second conserved V-encoded cysteine to the conserved J-encoded phenylalanine. The earlier analysis of a few hundred of the donors excluded any sequence lacking an unambiguous match to a single V gene segment. In an earlier analysis of a few hundred of the donors, a V segment was called functional when productive rearrangements were above 56.7%, and segregating when the standard deviation between donors exceeded 5%. A statistical classification framework was built for diagnosing cytomegalovirus status from the catalog of TCR beta chain sequences. A later analysis assigned V and J genes by comparing TCR nucleotide sequences with IMGT/GENE-DB human TR gene sequences. Using the TCRdist pipeline, a later analysis assigned CDR3 sequences along with most-parsimonious VDJ recombination scenarios. A later analysis defined each TCR beta chain by its CDR3 amino acid sequence plus V-gene family, and excluded reads lacking a unique V-gene family. As a way to deal with suspected cross-contamination and a sequencing artifact, a later analysis dropped under 600 nucleotide sequences that were highly shared and had low generation probability. In a later analysis, a clonal expansion index for each public chain was calculated from normalized within-repertoire ranks of inferred template counts. A later analysis computed generation probabilities with a VDJ recombination model fitted to out-of-frame rearrangements, and checked the results against IGoR. Hypergeometric tests were used in a later analysis to score TCR-TCR, TCR-HLA and TCR-CMV co-occurrence, with a repertoire-size bias correction applied to the TCR pairs. A later analysis estimated false discovery rates by permuting HLA or CMV assignments 20 times. In a later analysis, co-occurring TCRs were grouped using DBSCAN, and TCRdist sequence similarity was added for clustering within HLA-allele-positive subsets. For co-occurrence clustering, repertoires with fewer than 30,000 or more than 120,000 public chains were excluded, along with roughly 5 repertoires with anomalous nucleotide sharing. The clones in this table, taken by TCRdb from immuneACCESS, are in-frame only. Not every clone is retained; where verified, under half of the shortfall comes from an unresolved V gene, and the cause of the rest is unknown. V, J and clone size reflect that table, while D and trimming were determined from the DNA. The sample yields under 200,000 clones; 81% were counted once. The ten top clones hold about 3.4% of the sample.

The cohort comprised some 730 healthy bone marrow donors. At the time of sampling, all cohort members were nominally healthy, though unrecorded immune exposures were likely present. The donor was CMV seropositive and belonged to the group of 250 to 350 seropositive cohort members. Every donor gave a peripheral blood sample, and the peripheral blood mononuclear cells from that sample were used for TCR beta sequencing. The Qiagen DNeasy Blood Extraction Kit was used to extract genomic DNA from the blood cell samples. The chain couples TRBV4-3 to TRBJ2-3, with 14 middle bases fitting TRBD2. The source of this sequence is a man aged 35 to 55 in good health and CMV-seropositive. Material: PBMCs. CDR3 reads: CASSHGTEGLAGADTQYF. The DNA sequence follows: TGCGCCAGCAGCCACGGTACAGAGGGACTAGCGGGAGCAGATACGCAGTATTTT.